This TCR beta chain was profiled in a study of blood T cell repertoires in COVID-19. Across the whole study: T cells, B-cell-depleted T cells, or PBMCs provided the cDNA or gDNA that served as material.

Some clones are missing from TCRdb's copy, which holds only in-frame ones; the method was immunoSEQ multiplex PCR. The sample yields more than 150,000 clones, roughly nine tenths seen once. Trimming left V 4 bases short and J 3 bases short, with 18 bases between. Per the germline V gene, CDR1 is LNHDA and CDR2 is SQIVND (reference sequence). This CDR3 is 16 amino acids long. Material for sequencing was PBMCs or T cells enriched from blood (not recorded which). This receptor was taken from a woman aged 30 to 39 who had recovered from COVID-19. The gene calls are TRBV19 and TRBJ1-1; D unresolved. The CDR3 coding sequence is TGTGCCAGTAGTACCATACACGGAGGATTGGACACTGAAGCTTTCTTT. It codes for CASSTIHGGLDTEAFF.